This T cell receptor beta chain was found in a study of identical twins. This CDR3 has 17 amino acids. Germline V CDR1 and CDR2: SGHAT, FQDESV (reference sequence). The V and J ends lost 5 bases and 2 bases respectively, with 18 bases between them. Each CDR3 protein gets one entry after TCRdb re-called the 5' RACE reads with MiXCR. The sample lists a few hundred thousand distinct CDR3 sequences, 9.6% seen once, with around 3% in the top ten. This clonotype has more than one count but fewer than ten. This same sample was also part of a study on yellow fever vaccine responses in identical twins. As reported in that work: Vaccine-induced T cell responses in twins were reportedly observed to appear partly convergent, partly personalized.

Sequenced sample: PBMCs. The chain has TRBV11-1 and TRBJ2-2, with D tentatively TRBD1 (6 bases). This TCR was sampled from a woman aged 18-29 years in good health. The CDR3 protein is CASSGPTGRRNTGELFF. The CDR3 nucleotides are TGTGCCAGCAGCGGACCTACAGGGCGAAGAAACACCGGGGAGCTGTTTTTT.